This TCR beta chain derives from a study of T cell responses to AZD1222 COVID-19 vaccine. Study as a whole: The analysis combined second doses at about 4 or about 12 weeks.

General study points: Spike-specific TCR breadth and depth rose after two AZD1222 doses. There were repertoire samples only from the period after the peak T cell response.

The germline V gene encodes CDR1 SNHLY and CDR2 FYNNEI. With 3 bases removed from V and 0 bases from J, the gap between germline ends came to 15 bases. This CDR3 contains 16 residues. As to this clone: Its antigen is not known.

Assay used: immunoSEQ multiplex PCR; TCRdb lists only in-frame clones, some missing. Here the sample spans around 120,000 clones, roughly 88% being singletons. The sequence came from an adult in good health. Sequencing was performed on peripheral blood, taken on day 0 of AZD1222 vaccination. The chain uses TRBV2 and TRBJ2-7, with a possible D match to TRBD1 (5 bases). In DNA form, the CDR3 reads TGTGCCAGCAGTGATCAGGCAGGGATCGTCTCCTACGAGCAGTACTTC. The encoded protein is CASSDQAGIVSYEQYF.